This T cell receptor beta chain comes out of a study of cytomegalovirus exposure and HLA in healthy donors. Across the study: In an early release, HLA-typed donors contributed tens of millions of unique TCR sequences. The study's findings and limits: Reported findings show TCR beta sequences accurately forecast HLA-A and HLA-B alleles in most subjects. One variant, a missense change in DCLRE1C, was linked in a later analysis to TCR beta V- and J-gene trimming. Donors belonging to an Asian-associated ancestry cluster reportedly showed fewer N-insertions in productive TCRs than the roughly 700-donor mean, according to what a later analysis found.

The germline gives CDR1 MDHEN, CDR2 SYDVKM. Trimming cost V 3 bases and J 1 base, with 12 bases left between them. The CDR3 length is 15 residues. A note on this clone: No antigen is known for it.

With 60 Vbeta and 13 Jbeta primers, the PCR was carried out. Repertoires were generated with immunoSEQ multiplex PCR, while TCRdb's copy carries only in-frame clones and drops some. The sample includes some 150,000 clones, 79% of them seen just once. The origin of this receptor is a man aged 45-60 years in good health and CMV-seropositive. The sample comprised PBMCs. The chain combines TRBV28 with TRBJ1-1, with a tentative D call TRBD1 (6 bases). The CDR3 coding sequence is TGTGCCAGCAGTTTGCCACAGGGAGCGAACACTGAAGCTTTCTTT. Residues: CASSLPQGANTEAFF.